The rows below give T cell receptor beta chains drawn from one sample of a study of response to subunit inactivated influenza vaccine. In TCRdb, the RT-PCR reads were re-called with MiXCR into one record per CDR3 protein. The sample shows 800,000 or so distinct CDR3 sequences, around 20% of them seen only once. Sequencing used PBMCs from blood, obtained more than 4 days after vaccination. Receptors originate from a man aged 50 to 59 who received an inactivated influenza vaccine. Both conserved end residues are part of each CDR3. D genes are given only for firm matches. Part of the rows lack a size; the others show once, few, many or a class for expanded clones.

>TRBV20-1|.|TRBJ2-4|.
CSATDRLGNIQYF
TGCAGTGCTACTGACCGGTTAGGGAACATTCAGTACTTC
>TRBV20-1|.|TRBJ2-7|.
CSARDRGASYEQYF
TGCAGTGCTAGAGATCGAGGGGCCTCCTACGAGCAGTACTTC
>TRBV6-5|.|TRBJ2-3|.
CASSYSGYDTQYF
TGTGCCAGCAGTTACAGTGGGTATGATACGCAGTATTTT
>TRBV4-1|.|TRBJ1-4|.
CASSLPGPGGEKLFF
TGCGCCAGCAGCCTTCCTGGGCCGGGGGGTGAAAAACTGTTTTTT
>TRBV30|.|TRBJ2-2|.
CAWTSRNTGELFF
TGTGCCTGGACGAGCAGAAACACCGGGGAGCTGTTTTTT
>TRBV5-6|.|TRBJ2-1|.
CASSLGWGDYNEQFF
TGTGCCAGCAGCTTGGGGTGGGGGGACTACAATGAGCAGTTCTTC
>TRBV25-1|.|TRBJ2-2|.
CASSTLTGELFF
TGTGCCAGCAGTACCCTTACCGGGGAGCTGTTTTTT
>TRBV6-5|.|TRBJ2-3|.
CASRYTSTDTQYF
TGTGCCAGCAGATATACTAGCACAGATACGCAGTATTTT
>TRBV20-1|many|TRBJ2-1|TRBD2
CSARDLAGGYNEQFF
TGCAGTGCTAGAGACCTAGCGGGAGGCTACAATGAGCAGTTCTTC
>TRBV7-9|.|TRBJ2-7|.
CASSLVSLTGGEQYF
TGTGCCAGCAGCTTAGTTTCCCTTACCGGTGGAGAGCAGTACTTC
>TRBV7-2|many|TRBJ2-3|.
CASSLARPPRDTQYF
TGTGCCAGCAGCTTAGCGCGGCCGCCGCGAGATACGCAGTATTTT
>TRBV20-1|few|TRBJ1-4|.
CSARLGVKLFF
TGCAGTGCTAGACTCGGGGTAAAACTGTTTTTT
>TRBV20-1|.|TRBJ2-7|.
CSARAGPIYSYEQYF
TGCAGTGCTAGAGCGGGACCAATATACTCCTACGAGCAGTACTTC
>TRBV10-1|few|TRBJ2-1|TRBD1
CASTDRASNEQFF
TGCGCCAGTACGGACAGGGCCAGCAATGAGCAGTTCTTC
>TRBV4-3|.|TRBJ2-1|.
CASSRGTDLHEQFF
TGCGCCAGCAGCCGAGGAACCGACTTACATGAGCAGTTCTTC
>TRBV20-1|few|TRBJ1-1|.
CSAPLRVDTEAFF
TGCAGTGCACCCTTAAGGGTAGACACTGAAGCTTTCTTT
>TRBV6-5|.|TRBJ2-6|.
CASSSVVQGANVLTF
TGTGCCAGCAGTTCCGTTGTACAGGGGGCCAACGTCCTGACTTTC
>TRBV20-1|.|TRBJ2-1|TRBD2
CSLLAGETVDNEQFF
TGCAGTTTACTAGCGGGGGAGACGGTGGACAATGAGCAGTTCTTC
>TRBV9|.|TRBJ2-3|TRBD2
CASSDPLAGGPWGTDTQYF
TGTGCCAGCAGCGACCCACTAGCGGGAGGTCCTTGGGGCACAGATACGCAGTATTTT
>TRBV20-1|few|TRBJ2-1|TRBD2
CSASLRLAGLNEQFF
TGCAGTGCTAGCCTAAGACTAGCGGGATTGAATGAGCAGTTCTTC
>TRBV2|.|TRBJ1-6|.
CASSEGPRVVNSPLHF
TGTGCCAGCAGTGAAGGTCCGCGGGTTGTAAATTCACCCCTCCACTTT
>TRBV12-3/TRBV12-4|.|TRBJ2-7|.
CASSFAGWGRNSYEQYF
TGTGCCAGCAGTTTCGCGGGATGGGGGAGGAACTCCTACGAGCAGTACTTC
>TRBV20-1|few|TRBJ1-3|.
CSARDFGNTIYF
TGCAGTGCTAGAGATTTCGGAAACACCATATATTTT
>TRBV7-6|.|TRBJ1-6|.
CASSLDSGRNNSPLHF
TGTGCCAGCAGCTTAGACTCGGGTCGGAATAATTCACCCCTCCACTTT
>TRBV6-2/TRBV6-3|.|TRBJ2-3|.
CARTPSGAEGTDTQYF
TGTGCCAGAACTCCCTCGGGGGCGGAAGGCACAGATACGCAGTATTTT
>TRBV20-1|.|TRBJ2-7|.
CSATDNEQYF
TGCAGTGCTACGGACAATGAGCAGTACTTC
>TRBV20-1|.|TRBJ2-1|TRBD2
CSVSGASSYNEQFF
TGCAGTGTTAGCGGGGCGAGCTCCTACAATGAGCAGTTCTTC
>TRBV29-1|many|TRBJ2-7|TRBD1
CSVGTQGTYEQYF
TGCAGCGTTGGGACACAGGGGACCTACGAGCAGTACTTC
>TRBV7-6|.|TRBJ2-7|.
CASSPLGTYEQYF
TGTGCCAGCAGCCCATTAGGGACCTACGAGCAGTACTTC
>TRBV7-2|.|TRBJ2-2|TRBD1
CASSLAGTGTGELFF
TGTGCCAGCAGCTTAGCCGGGACAGGGACCGGGGAGCTGTTTTTT
>TRBV6-5|.|TRBJ2-3|.
CATAADTQYF
TGTGCCACCGCCGCAGATACGCAGTATTTT
>TRBV20-1|many|TRBJ2-7|.
CSASFYEQYF
TGCAGTGCTAGCTTCTACGAGCAGTACTTC